Given below is one T cell receptor beta chain in context. Its antigen is unidentified. Investigators spread the genomic DNA of each subset evenly over several immunoSEQ plates. In the source study's methods: Filtering differed because ImmunoSEQ produced junction-only sequences that carried no quality scores. The table came from immunoSEQ multiplex PCR; TCRdb's copy has only in-frame clones and leaves some out. That table is the source of V, J and clone size, and D and trimming were worked out from the DNA. Among about a million clones listed, around 74% were seen once. The CDR3 runs 13 residues. Between the trimmed V and J ends, which lost 0 bases and 8 bases, there was a span of 5 bases. Germline CDR1 MNHEY, CDR2 SMNVEV (reference sequence). This entry is derived from a study of shared clonotypes between healthy human individuals. Findings and limits, study-wide: A handful of donors showed sharing of approximately 5% of naive CD4 clonotypes.

Specimen: memory CD4+ T cells sorted from blood. Subset of the sample: CD45RA-negative fraction. V gene TRBV27 combines with J gene TRBJ1-6; unclear D gene. This TCR came from a man aged 18 to 35 in good health. This chain's CDR3 is CASSLSTDSPLHF. CDR3 in DNA: TGTGCCAGCAGTTTATCTACAGATTCACCCCTCCACTTT.